One and the same sample provided the 21 T cell receptor beta chains below, sequenced in a study of T cells after yellow fever vaccination. Each CDR3 protein gets one entry after TCRdb re-called the 5' RACE reads with MiXCR. Among some 340,000 distinct CDR3 sequences listed, 4.1% were seen once. The sequenced sample was PBMCs, obtained 5 days after the yellow fever booster vaccination. Receptor source: a man between 18 and 35 years old who received the YFV17D yellow fever vaccine.

The genes are TRBV12-3 or TRBV12-4 and TRBJ1-1; no reliable D call. The CDR3 contains 13 residues. Trimming cost V 5 bases and J 5 bases, with 12 bases left between them. CDR3 sequence: CASSGRASTEAFF. The CDR3 DNA reads TGTGCCAGCAGTGGGCGGGCATCGACTGAAGCTTTCTTT.

This chain links TRBV11-2 with TRBJ1-6; no clear D. CDR1 and CDR2 from the germline V gene are SGHAT and FQNNGV. V was cut by 5 bases and J by 7 bases, with 9 bases left in between. The CDR3 has 13 residues. The chain's CDR3 is CASSQHDNSPLHF. CDR3 sequence (DNA): TGTGCCAGCAGCCAGCATGACAATTCACCCCTCCACTTT.

In this sample, this clonotype turned up a few times. The chain combines TRBV25-1 with TRBJ2-7, with 7 bases lining up with TRBD1. This CDR3 spans 14 amino acids. The V gene end was trimmed by 6 bases and the J gene end by 3 bases; junction bases not matched to a gene: 8. Germline CDR1 is MGHDK and CDR2 is SYGVNS. CDR3 loop: CASRPRGTVYEQYF. The CDR3 DNA is TGTGCCAGCAGACCCAGGGGGACGGTCTACGAGCAGTACTTC.

The V call is TRBV9, the J call TRBJ1-1; TRBD1 is a possible D gene (6 bases). Germline V CDR1 and CDR2: SGDLS, YYNGEE. Trimming stripped 1 base from V and 1 base from J, with 8 bases between. This CDR3 has 14 residues. CDR3 in DNA: TGTGCCAGCAGCGTAAGGGGGGCGAACACTGAAGCTTTCTTT. Translating it yields CASSVRGANTEAFF.

This clonotype has ten or more counts. The J gene is TRBJ2-3, the V gene TRBV5-1; no clear D. The CDR3 is 15 amino acids. Germline lookup yields CDR1 SGHRS and CDR2 YFSETQ. Trimming took off 4 bases at V and 0 bases at J, with 12 bases between the two ends. Here the CDR3 reads CASSRLVTSTDTQYF. In DNA form, the CDR3 reads TGCGCCAGCAGCCGATTAGTGACTAGCACAGATACGCAGTATTTT.

This chain connects TRBV5-1 to TRBJ1-1, with 7 bases fitting TRBD1. V shed 3 bases, J shed 0 bases, and the junction held 2 bases outside the gene matches. The CDR3 length is 14 residues. CDR1 is SGHRS and CDR2 is YFSETQ in the germline V gene. CDR3 amino acids: CASSYTGVNTEAFF. The CDR3 DNA is TGCGCCAGCAGCTATACAGGGGTGAACACTGAAGCTTTCTTT.

The rearrangement links TRBV20-1 to TRBJ2-2; 9 positions match TRBD2. V lost 4 bases to trimming and J lost 2 bases; unmatched junction nucleotides: 2. The CDR3 runs 14 residues. From germline, CDR1 is DFQATT and CDR2 SNEGSKA (reference sequence). The CDR3 bases are TGCAGTGCTAAAGCGGGGGGCAACACCGGGGAGCTGTTTTTT. This gives the protein CSAKAGGNTGELFF.

This clonotype occurred many times. The rearrangement links TRBV7-8 to TRBJ2-1; D is undetermined. Germline lookup yields CDR1 SGHVS and CDR2 FQNEAQ. This CDR3 region has 15 residues. The V end lost 0 bases, the J end lost 0 bases, and 6 bases lay between the germline ends. The CDR3 DNA reads TGTGCCAGCAGCTTAGCTGTGATCTCCTACAATGAGCAGTTCTTC. Amino acids: CASSLAVISYNEQFF.

V is TRBV28 and J is TRBJ1-2, with D maybe TRBD1 (5 bases). V was shortened by 2 bases and J by 8 bases, with 12 bases between the two germline ends. Germline loops: CDR1 MDHEN, CDR2 SYDVKM. This CDR3 is built from 13 residues. The CDR3 sequence is CASSLGTVSGYTF. The DNA of the CDR3 is TGTGCCAGCAGTTTAGGGACCGTGTCGGGCTACACCTTC.

The chain joins TRBV19 to TRBJ2-1; D unresolved. The V gene's germline CDR1 is LNHDA and CDR2 SQIVND (reference sequence). Trimming cost V 7 bases and J 0 bases, with 10 bases left between them. The CDR3 totals 14 residues. DNA of the CDR3: TGTGCCAGTACCGTTTCGTCCTCCTACAATGAGCAGTTCTTC. Protein product: CASTVSSSYNEQFF.

This clonotype was found a few times. The rearrangement links TRBV28 to TRBJ2-6; unclear D gene. Per the germline V gene, CDR1 is MDHEN and CDR2 is SYDVKM. The CDR3 has 17 amino acids. Trimming took 0 bases from V and 2 from J, leaving 11 bases between them. The DNA for the CDR3 is TGTGCCAGCAGTTTATGGGGTAGTTCAACTGGGGCCAACGTCCTGACTTTC. This encodes CASSLWGSSTGANVLTF.

This clonotype was seen a few times. The rearrangement joins TRBV25-1 to TRBJ2-5; TRBD2 matches at 7 bases. The ends lost 3 bases at V and 3 bases at J; junction bases unmatched: 4. The germline V gene has CDR1 MGHDK and CDR2 SYGVNS. The CDR3 extends over 14 amino acids. This CDR3 reads CASSEAGVKETQYF. In DNA, the CDR3 is TGTGCCAGCAGTGAGGCGGGGGTAAAAGAGACCCAGTACTTC.

The chain has TRBV6-6 and TRBJ1-1, with 9 bases identical to TRBD1. With V trimmed by 9 bases and J by 1 base, 6 bases remained unmatched. This CDR3 contains 14 residues. The germline CDR1 and CDR2 sequences are MNHNY and SVGAGI (reference sequence). In nucleotides, the CDR3 is TGTGCCAGTGTCAAGGACAGGGGGAACACTGAAGCTTTCTTT. It codes for CASVKDRGNTEAFF.

The chain links TRBV20-1 to TRBJ2-5; D is possibly TRBD2 (5 bases). The V gene lost 2 bases and the J gene lost 1 base, with 14 bases spanning the gap. The CDR3 sequence is 15 residues long. Germline values: CDR1 DFQATT, CDR2 SNEGSKA (reference sequence). The CDR3: CSARPPPGSQETQYF. The CDR3 coding sequence is TGCAGTGCTAGACCTCCCCCGGGGTCCCAAGAGACCCAGTACTTC.

In its sample, this clonotype was seen many times. The chain carries TRBV10-3 and TRBJ2-5; D is unclear. Germline V gene data show CDR1 as ENHRY and CDR2 as SYGVKD. V shed 5 bases and J shed 5 bases, with 15 bases lying between them. This CDR3 region has 14 residues. CDR3 nucleotide sequence: TGTGCCATCAGTAAAACAATGGCGGAGGAGACCCAGTACTTC. Residues: CAISKTMAEETQYF.

This chain joins TRBV7-9 and TRBJ1-1; D is ambiguous. Germline V gene sequence: CDR1 SEHNR, CDR2 FQNEAQ (reference sequence). Trimming removed 4 bases at V and 2 bases at J, with 14 bases between. The CDR3 extends over 15 amino acids. The CDR3 DNA reads TGTGCCAGCAGCTCCCCCCCGTCGGGAAACACTGAAGCTTTCTTT. It translates to CASSSPPSGNTEAFF.

This clonotype was observed at least ten times. This chain connects TRBV12-3 or TRBV12-4 to TRBJ2-3; no definite D call. The CDR3 runs to 14 residues. Trimming left V 3 bases short and J 2 bases short, with 9 bases between. The CDR3 DNA reads as TGTGCCAGCAGTTTTTCACCAATCACAGATACGCAGTATTTT. Amino acid sequence: CASSFSPITDTQYF.

CDR3 DNA sequence: TGCGCCAGCAGCCACGACGGACGGGGCCATAGCAATCAGCCCCAGCATTTT. Translating it yields CASSHDGRGHSNQPQHF. The rearrangement links TRBV23-1 to TRBJ1-5; possibly TRBD1 for D (5 bases). TRBV23-1 is assigned to the ORF class and has an uncertain function. Trimming shortened V by 6 bases and J by 0 bases, and 18 bases separated the two germline ends. The CDR3 contains 17 residues.

The chain employs TRBV7-9 and TRBJ1-6, with D unresolved. The CDR3 loop spans 15 amino acids. V gave up 5 bases and J gave up 10 bases, with 18 bases separating them. Germline-derived CDR1 and CDR2 are SEHNR and FQNEAQ (reference sequence). The CDR3, as DNA: TGTGCCAGCAGCCCCACAAACCGGGATCAGTCACCCCTCCACTTT. Translation: CASSPTNRDQSPLHF.

This clonotype was seen many times. This chain joins TRBV6-1 and TRBJ2-5, with 12 bases matching TRBD2. Germline V gives CDR1 MNHNS, CDR2 SASEGT. With V trimmed by 7 bases and J by 4 bases, 7 bases remained unmatched. The CDR3 sequence is 15 residues long. CDR3 sequence: CASTRTSGVIETQYF. In DNA form, the CDR3 reads TGTGCCAGCACCCGGACTAGCGGGGTTATAGAGACCCAGTACTTC.

This clonotype showed up just a few times. The rearrangement joins TRBV5-4 to TRBJ2-5; the D call may be TRBD1 or TRBD2 (5 bases each). Germline CDR1 reads SGHNT; CDR2 reads YYREEE (reference sequence). V lost 4 bases and J lost 5, with 18 bases in between. This CDR3 has 15 residues. The CDR3 DNA sequence: TGTGCCAGCAGCCCGGTGGGGGTTCGCCAGGAGACCCAGTACTTC. It encodes CASSPVGVRQETQYF.